This T cell receptor (beta chain) was captured in a study of OX40 agonist ivuxolimab in advanced cancers. With regard to the full study: The costimulatory receptor OX40 (CD134) was targeted by ivuxolimab, a fully human IgG2 agonistic monoclonal antibody. Patients were allowed to have had prior anti-PD-1, anti-PD-L1 or anti-CTLA-4 therapy, and around 40% of the dose-escalation patients had previously received checkpoint inhibitors. A male proportion of under 85% and a mean age of roughly 55 years, ranging from 23 to 79, were recorded for the dose-escalation cohort. Intravenous ivuxolimab was administered to patients every 2 weeks at six dose levels: 0.01, 0.1, 0.3, 1.5, 3 and 10 mg/kg. Three dose-escalation patients achieved partial responses, one with hepatocellular carcinoma and two with cutaneous melanoma. Peripheral TCRbeta sequencing aimed to test whether ivuxolimab altered TCR sequence diversity and caused clonal T-cell expansion. The paper reports the monotherapy dose-escalation portion (N of about 50 patients) of the phase I ivuxolimab trial. Of the approximately 54 patients in dose escalation, some 20 had hepatocellular carcinoma, roughly 15 had melanoma, 9 had renal cell carcinoma and 9 had head and neck cancer. Results and caveats for the whole study, not just this receptor: At doses of 0.1 to 3.0 mg/kg, clonal expansion of both CD4+ and CD8+ blood T cells was observed from baseline to week 6. Which antigens the clonally expanded peripheral T cells were specific for was not determined. After ivuxolimab, CD8+ T cells had more expanded clones than CD4+ T cells on average. In partial responders in the 0.1-3.0 mg/kg groups, normalized peripheral clonal expansion was found to be among the lowest, especially among CD8+ T cells. Low levels of normalized T-cell clonal expansion were also shown by some nonresponding patients.

For sequencing of the TCRbeta CDR3 region, genomic DNA was extracted from the sorted cells. The immunoSEQ Assay was used for sequencing of TCRbeta CDR3 regions. TCRdb holds this immuneACCESS table with in-frame rearrangements only. Some clones are missing; in checked studies, unresolved V genes explain under half, and the rest has no known cause. Across this sample there are roughly 26,000 clones, with about 90% seen only once. The ten largest clonotypes hold 20% to 25% of the sample. Patients with a history of autoimmune disease or receiving systemic immunosuppression were excluded from the trial. Peripheral blood for TCR sequencing was drawn from every dose cohort at baseline, at cycle 4 day 1 and at cycle 7 day 1. Samples were obtained from an open-label, multicenter, first-in-human phase I dose-escalation trial of ivuxolimab. Adults with locally advanced or metastatic melanoma, renal cell carcinoma, hepatocellular carcinoma or head and neck squamous cell carcinoma were enrolled in the trial. Before TCR sequencing, CD4+ T cells and CD8+ T cells from peripheral blood were sorted into separate populations.

As regards this clone: What this receptor recognizes is not known. Per-base quality was not reported, and no clone a single base away is much larger than it.

The CDR3 sequence holds 17 residues, the cysteine and phenylalanine included. Here the CDR3 DNA is all that survives: 51 bases in frame from base 1. According to the germline V gene, CDR1 reads SNHLY and CDR2 reads FYNNEI. Trimming leaves V shorter by 7 bases and J shorter by 0 bases, with the junction holding 8 bases beyond the gene matches. This TCR was sampled from an adult with an advanced solid tumor such as melanoma, head and neck, liver or kidney cancer. This specimen consisted of CD4+ or CD8+ T cells sorted from blood, obtained in a trial of the OX40 agonist ivuxolimab. The chain links TRBV2 with TRBJ1-6; TRBD1 aligns with 8 central bases. The CDR3 amino acid sequence is: CASTGTGSSSYNSPLHF. The DNA sequence is TGTGCCAGCACTGGGACAGGCTCGAGCTCCTATAATTCACCCCTCCACTTT.